The 24 T cell receptor beta chains below all came from one sample that was sequenced in a study of CD8 T cells in ankylosing spondylitis. Study-wide findings and caveats: It appeared that ankylosing spondylitis blood was characterized by a TCR beta motif of about 8 highly homologous variants.

TCRdb called the 5' RACE reads again in MiXCR, with one record for every CDR3 protein. This sample has about 220,000 distinct CDR3 sequences, with more than 5.5% found just once. No antigen is known for these receptors. Sequencing used blood, either unsorted or a sorted T cell fraction (not recorded which). These receptors were obtained from a male donor with ankylosing spondylitis.

This clonotype was seen repeatedly, ten times or more. This chain joins TRBV3-1 and TRBJ2-3; TRBD2 might be the D (6 bases). The CDR3 extends over 16 amino acids. The ends were cut back, 0 bases at V and 3 bases at J, with 13 bases in the middle. Looked up from germline, CDR1 is LGHDT and CDR2 is YNNKEL (reference sequence). The CDR3 sequence: CASSQEWGRRTDTQYF. The CDR3, as DNA: TGTGCCAGCAGCCAAGAGTGGGGGAGGAGGACAGATACGCAGTATTTT.

This clonotype appeared once. This chain uses TRBV12-3 or TRBV12-4 with TRBJ2-7; 8 nucleotides align to TRBD2. Trimming cost V 5 bases and J 4 bases; bases outside gene matches: 7. This CDR3 is built from 14 residues. The CDR3 DNA is TGTGCCAGCAGTCGACCGGGACTAGAATACGAGCAGTACTTC. As protein: CASSRPGLEYEQYF.

This clonotype was observed a few times. CDR3 sequence reads: CASSYSRWANYGYTF. The DNA for the CDR3 is TGTGCCAGCAGTTACTCTCGTTGGGCTAACTATGGCTACACCTTC. V and J are TRBV6-5 and TRBJ1-2; no reliable D call. In germline, CDR1 is MNHEY, CDR2 SVGAGI. Trimming left V 0 bases short and J 0 bases short, with 8 bases between. The CDR3 spans 15 residues.

This clonotype came up many times. The chain employs TRBV11-1 and TRBJ2-3; D is unclear. CDR3 length equals 12 residues. Germline loops: CDR1 SGHAT, CDR2 FQDESV (reference sequence). The V gene lost 4 bases and the J gene lost 5 bases, with 7 bases spanning the gap. The CDR3 sequence is CASSWVIDTQYF. The CDR3 region has the DNA TGTGCCAGCAGCTGGGTGATAGATACGCAGTATTTT.

The chain recombines TRBV27 with TRBJ2-3; 13 nucleotides line up with TRBD2. CDR3 length: 19 amino acids. V lost 6 bases, J lost 3 bases, and 15 bases stayed unmatched. Germline V gene lookup returns CDR1 MNHEY and CDR2 SMNVEV (reference sequence). CDR3: CASRTNRLAGGRGTDTQYF. In nucleotides, the CDR3 is TGTGCCAGCAGGACCAATAGACTAGCGGGAGGTCGGGGGACAGATACGCAGTATTTT.

This clonotype has at least ten counts. V and J are TRBV5-1 and TRBJ2-1, with D maybe TRBD2 (6 bases). The CDR3 runs 12 residues. V lost 6 bases, J lost 8 bases, and 12 bases lay in between. CDR1 is SGHRS and CDR2 is YFSETQ in the germline V gene. CDR3 residues: CASTHGGDEQFF. The CDR3 bases are TGCGCCAGCACCCACGGCGGGGATGAGCAGTTCTTC.

This clonotype was recorded at least ten times. This chain uses TRBV29-1 with TRBJ1-1, with D perhaps matching TRBD1 (6 bases). CDR1 and CDR2 (germline): SQVTM, ANQGSEA. The length of the CDR3 is 12 residues. The V gene lost 3 bases and the J gene lost 11 bases, with 16 bases spanning the gap. Here the CDR3 reads CSVEGNRVGAFF. For the CDR3, the DNA is TGCAGCGTTGAGGGTAACAGGGTGGGGGCTTTCTTT.

This clonotype was seen repeatedly, ten times or more. This CDR3 reads CASSLYRARGHSDTQYF. As DNA, the CDR3 is TGTGCCAGCAGTTTATATAGGGCCAGGGGGCACTCAGATACGCAGTATTTT. V and J are TRBV28 and TRBJ2-3, with 8 bases identical to TRBD1. The CDR3 extends over 17 amino acids. Unmatched junction bases numbered 10, after V lost 1 base and J lost 4 bases. The germline V gene has CDR1 MDHEN and CDR2 SYDVKM.

This clonotype came up many times. The rearrangement uses TRBV6-1 and TRBJ1-2, with D hard to call. There are 13 residues in the CDR3. The V gene lost 5 bases and the J gene lost 3 bases, with 10 bases spanning the gap. Germline V gene lookup returns CDR1 MNHNS and CDR2 SASEGT. Written as DNA, the CDR3 is TGTGCCAGCAGTCCTACCCTGGACTATGGCTACACCTTC. Its translation: CASSPTLDYGYTF.

The rearrangement joins TRBV6-5 to TRBJ2-5, with 10 positions matching TRBD2. V gave up 0 bases and J gave up 3 bases; unmatched junction bases: 7. The germline CDR1 and CDR2 sequences are MNHEY and SVGAGI. CDR3 size: 17 residues. The CDR3 coding sequence is TGTGCCAGCAGTTACTCCCCGCCGCTAGCGGGAGAAGAGACCCAGTACTTC. This encodes CASSYSPPLAGEETQYF.

This chain links TRBV28 with TRBJ2-5; possibly TRBD1 for D (7 bases). The CDR3 covers 16 residues. V was cut by 4 bases and J by 5 bases, with 20 bases left in between. The germline gives CDR1 MDHEN, CDR2 SYDVKM. DNA for the CDR3: TGTGCCAGCAGTTCCTCCGTCGGTGGAGGGGGCGAGACCCAGTACTTC. Protein product: CASSSSVGGGGETQYF.

This clonotype has a handful of counts. This chain joins TRBV7-3 and TRBJ2-2; D remains ambiguous. The CDR3 loop spans 12 amino acids. V was clipped by 2 bases and J by 6 bases, with 4 bases between them. Germline CDR1 is SGHTA and CDR2 is FQGTGA. The DNA for the CDR3 is TGTGCCAGCAGCTTATGGGCCGGGGAGCTGTTTTTT. Its protein product is CASSLWAGELFF. Drawing the rest from reference TRBV7-3 and TRBJ2-2, the complete variable domain is GAGVSQTPSNKVTEKGKYVELRCDPISGHTALYWYRQSLGQGPEFLIYFQGTGAADDSGLPNDRFFAVRPEGSVSTLKIQRTERGDSAVYLCASSLWAGELFFGEGSRLTVL.

This clonotype was counted ten times or more. CDR3 sequence reads: CASRTSTDTQYF. The CDR3 DNA is TGTGCCAGCAGAACGAGCACAGATACGCAGTATTTT. V gene TRBV12-3 or TRBV12-4 combines with J gene TRBJ2-3; unclear D gene. The CDR3 length is 12 residues. Trimming cost V 6 bases and J 0 bases, with 4 bases left between them.

At least ten counts were recorded for this clonotype. The chain recombines TRBV27 with TRBJ2-7; D is tentatively TRBD1 or TRBD2 (5 bases each). This CDR3 is built from 16 residues. Trimming took off 2 bases at V and 3 bases at J, with 17 bases between the two ends. Germline values: CDR1 MNHEY, CDR2 SMNVEV (reference sequence). This CDR3 is CASSLSPGKRGYEQYF. The CDR3 DNA follows: TGTGCCAGCAGTTTAAGCCCAGGCAAGAGGGGCTACGAGCAGTACTTC.

This clonotype was observed many times. This rearrangement joins TRBV5-6 to TRBJ1-1; D call uncertain. This CDR3 is built from 18 residues. Trimming cost V 3 bases and J 6 bases, with 27 bases left between them. Germline V gene sequence: CDR1 SGHDT, CDR2 YYEEEE. For the CDR3, the DNA is TGTGCCAGCAGCTCACCCACTAGTATTTTTTTGGTCGGGTCTGAAGCTTTCTTT. It specifies CASSSPTSIFLVGSEAFF.

In this sample, this clonotype turned up many times. The chain links TRBV11-2 to TRBJ2-1; tentative D call: TRBD2 (5 bases). This CDR3 is 15 amino acids long. V was trimmed by 4 bases and J by 2 bases, leaving 12 bases between them. CDR1 and CDR2 (germline): SGHAT, FQNNGV. The CDR3 DNA follows: TGTGCCAGCAGCTCCCCACTAGTCGCCTACAATGAGCAGTTCTTC. It yields the protein CASSSPLVAYNEQFF.

This clonotype was recorded many times. The rearrangement uses TRBV20-1 and TRBJ1-1; D is perhaps TRBD1 (5 bases). The CDR3 is made up of 12 amino acids. Per the germline V gene, CDR1 is DFQATT and CDR2 is SNEGSKA (reference sequence). The ends were cut back, 7 bases at V and 5 bases at J, with 14 bases in the middle. The CDR3 is CSVPRGATEAFF. In DNA, the CDR3 is TGCAGTGTCCCTAGAGGGGCGACTGAAGCTTTCTTT.

This clonotype appeared many times. The chain combines TRBV28 with TRBJ2-1; no firm D call. Trimming shortened V by 5 bases and J by 13 bases, and 21 bases separated the two germline ends. Germline V gives CDR1 MDHEN, CDR2 SYDVKM. CDR3 length: 14 amino acids. The chain's CDR3 is CASSPLAPGSEQFF. CDR3 sequence (DNA): TGTGCCAGCAGTCCCCTCGCACCCGGGTCAGAACAGTTCTTC.

This clonotype was counted at least ten times. The rearrangement joins TRBV7-9 to TRBJ2-7, with D unclear. Germline V gene sequence: CDR1 SEHNR, CDR2 FQNEAQ (reference sequence). The ends were cut back, 5 bases at V and 9 bases at J, with 17 bases in the middle. CDR3 length equals 13 residues. DNA of the CDR3: TGTGCCAGCAGCCCACTCCAGGAAAGGGTGCAGTACTTC. It codes for CASSPLQERVQYF. Drawing the rest from reference TRBV7-9 and TRBJ2-7, the complete variable domain is DTGVSQNPRHKITKRGQNVTFRCDPISEHNRLYWYRQTLGQGPEFLTYFQNEAQLEKSRLLSDRFSAERPKGSFSTLEIQRTEQGDSAMYLCASSPLQERVQYFGPGTRLTVT.

This clonotype showed up many times. This sequence joins TRBV7-2 and TRBJ2-7, with D unresolved. The CDR3 contains 14 residues. CDR1 and CDR2 from the germline V gene are SGHTA and FQGNSA. Between the trimmed V and J ends, which lost 1 base and 3 bases, there was a span of 10 bases. Here the CDR3 DNA reads TGTGCCAGCAGCTTAGGGGTGGGTGGCTACGAGCAGTACTTC. It yields the protein CASSLGVGGYEQYF.

This clonotype came up many times. The gene calls are TRBV7-8 and TRBJ1-1; D is possibly TRBD1 (6 bases). There are 15 residues in the CDR3. The germline V and J ends were trimmed by 1 base and 8 bases, with 17 bases remaining between them. Germline loops: CDR1 SGHVS, CDR2 FQNEAQ. The chain's CDR3 is CASSLGTVRGEEAFF. CDR3 bases: TGTGCCAGCAGCTTAGGGACAGTCCGGGGCGAAGAAGCTTTCTTT.

The gene calls are TRBV5-1 and TRBJ2-7; D is tentatively TRBD1 or TRBD2 (5 bases each). V shed 4 bases and J shed 3 bases, with 17 bases lying between them. The CDR3 covers 15 residues. CDR1 is SGHRS, CDR2 YFSETQ, per germline. The CDR3: CASSDMTDGSYEQYF. Here the CDR3 DNA reads TGCGCCAGCAGCGACATGACAGATGGGAGCTACGAGCAGTACTTC.

This clonotype was seen a few times. The rearrangement uses TRBV19 and TRBJ2-7; maybe TRBD1 (5 bases). This CDR3 has 12 residues. Trimming shortened V by 7 bases and J by 6 bases, and 13 bases separated the two germline ends. From germline, CDR1 is LNHDA and CDR2 SQIVND (reference sequence). The chain's CDR3 is CASKGLGREQYF. CDR3 nucleotide sequence: TGTGCCAGTAAGGGGCTCGGGCGCGAGCAGTACTTC.

The chain recombines TRBV28 with TRBJ1-1; unclear D gene. Trimming took off 2 bases at V and 3 bases at J, with 10 bases between the two ends. The CDR3 is 14 residues long. CDR1 and CDR2 from the germline V gene are MDHEN and SYDVKM. The CDR3 DNA follows: TGTGCCAGCAGTTTAATTGGCAGTGACACTGAAGCTTTCTTT. This codes for CASSLIGSDTEAFF.